This entry concerns a single TCR beta chain. The time point denotes: newly diagnosed GD, antithyroid drugs for less than 3 months. There was RNA extracted from PBMCs, and the TCR library was made from it. In building TCR beta libraries, iRepertoire HTBI primers were used together with Arm-PCR of CDR3 regions. TCRdb reprocessed the multiplex PCR reads via MiXCR and lists one record per CDR3 protein. Among about 620,000 distinct CDR3 sequences listed, 15% to 20% were seen once. These data belong to a study of regulatory T cells in long-lasting Graves disease. The same data also contributed to another study, on T cells in Graves' hyperthyroidism and ophthalmopathy.

Sequences were derived from peripheral blood mononuclear cells (PBMCs), sampled at new diagnosis, from a patient treated with antithyroid drugs. This clonotype originated in a young woman with Graves disease.

DNA for the CDR3: TGTGCCAGCAGCCACATAAGACCACCTATGAACACTGAAGCTTTCTTT. Amino acid sequence: CASSHIRPPMNTEAFF. The chain combines TRBV3-1 with TRBJ1-1; D remains ambiguous. This CDR3 spans 16 amino acids. The germline V and J ends were trimmed by 3 bases and 0 bases, with 14 bases remaining between them. Germline V gene lookup returns CDR1 LGHDT and CDR2 YNNKEL (reference sequence).